A single sample is the source of the 19 T cell receptor beta chains below, sequenced in a study of blood T cell repertoires in COVID-19 (dated by TCRdb to about 2020). Library creation used the immunoSEQ multiplex PCR assay. Entries here come from immuneACCESS through TCRdb and include only in-frame sequences with V and J called. Some clones fail to appear in such tables; in the studies checked, an unresolved V gene covers under half of the shortfall, and the cause of the remainder is unknown. This sample is represented by roughly 70,000 clones; around 90% of them were singletons. The ten largest clones add up to 6.7% of the sample. The specimen sequenced was peripheral blood. These receptors all come from a woman of 80 years or more with active COVID-19.

The rearrangement uses TRBV6-2 or TRBV6-3 and TRBJ1-4; TRBD1 might be the D (5 bases). Trimming shortened V by 2 bases and J by 2 bases, and 21 bases separated the two germline ends. Germline V gene data show CDR1 as MNHEY and CDR2 as SVGEGT. CDR3 length equals 19 residues. CDR3 DNA: TGTGCCAGCAGTTACGGGAATAGCGGGACGAAGGGGACTAATGAAAAACTGTTTTTT. Its translation is CASSYGNSGTKGTNEKLFF.

DNA for the CDR3: TGTGCCAGCTCCCTTGAGGAGGGGGCATACTATGGCTACACCTTC. This codes for CASSLEEGAYYGYTF. V gene TRBV18 combines with J gene TRBJ1-2; 7 bases agree with TRBD1. The germline CDR1 and CDR2 sequences are KGHSH and LQKENI. Unmatched junction bases numbered 10, after V lost 6 bases and J lost 3 bases. The CDR3 is made up of 15 amino acids.

This clone appeared a single time. This chain uses TRBV7-2 with TRBJ2-1; TRBD2 agrees at 13 bases. The V segment lost 0 bases and the J segment 15 bases; nucleotides outside the gene matches: 5. Germline V gene sequence: CDR1 SGHTA, CDR2 FQGNSA. This CDR3 comprises 14 residues. The DNA of the CDR3 is TGTGCCAGCAGCTTAGCGAAGGGACTAGCGGGATCGTTCTTC. It encodes CASSLAKGLAGSFF.

The chain couples TRBV2 to TRBJ1-3; D perhaps matches TRBD1 (5 bases). Germline CDR1 is SNHLY and CDR2 is FYNNEI. The CDR3 extends over 14 amino acids. Trimming cost V 6 bases and J 2 bases, with 11 bases left between them. CDR3 loop: CASRGRRAGNTIYF. In DNA form, the CDR3 reads TGTGCCAGCAGGGGGCGCAGGGCTGGAAACACCATATATTTT.

V and J are TRBV28 and TRBJ2-1, with D perhaps TRBD2 (6 bases). Germline CDR1 is MDHEN and CDR2 is SYDVKM. The CDR3 covers 15 residues. V was cut by 6 bases and J by 3 bases, with 15 bases left in between. CDR3 protein: CASRPPAGNYNEQFF. The CDR3 DNA reads as TGTGCCAGCAGACCGCCCGCGGGGAACTACAATGAGCAGTTCTTC. Full variable domain (missing parts from reference TRBV28 and TRBJ2-1): DVKVTQSSRYLVKRTGEKVFLECVQDMDHENMFWYRQDPGLGLRLIYFSYDVKMKEKGDIPEGYSVSREKKERFSLILESASTNQTSMYLCASRPPAGNYNEQFFGPGTRLTVL.

This chain joins TRBV7-9 and TRBJ1-6; D perhaps matches TRBD1 (6 bases). Between the trimmed V and J ends, which lost 1 base and 14 bases, there was a span of 21 bases. CDR1 is SEHNR and CDR2 is FQNEAQ in the germline V gene (reference sequence). The CDR3 has 16 amino acids. CDR3 loop: CASSLVAGAASYSLHF. In DNA form, the CDR3 reads TGTGCCAGCAGCTTAGTCGCAGGGGCGGCATCGTATTCCCTCCACTTT.

J is TRBJ2-2 and V is TRBV24-1, with 8 positions matching TRBD1. CDR1 and CDR2 (germline): KGHDR, SFDVKD. The CDR3 sequence is 16 residues long. Trimming removed 3 bases from V and 1 base from J; junction bases left unmatched: 3. The CDR3 is CATSDPGQVNTGELFF. CDR3 sequence (DNA): TGTGCCACCAGTGATCCGGGACAGGTGAACACCGGGGAGCTGTTTTTT.

The rearrangement joins TRBV10-3 to TRBJ2-1; 13 positions match TRBD2. The V and J ends lost 9 bases and 6 bases, in that order; junction bases with no gene match: 8. Germline lookup yields CDR1 ENHRY and CDR2 SYGVKD. CDR3 length equals 15 residues. Here the CDR3 reads CAIGAGTSGINEQFF. Written as DNA, the CDR3 is TGTGCCATTGGCGCCGGGACTAGCGGGATCAATGAGCAGTTCTTC.

This clone was counted a single time. The chain links TRBV19 to TRBJ1-1; D ambiguous. Germline-derived CDR1 and CDR2 are LNHDA and SQIVND (reference sequence). The V end was cut by 4 bases, the J end by 11 bases, with 20 bases between. The CDR3 sequence is 14 residues long. CDR3 residues: CASSNMGKRESAFF. In DNA form, the CDR3 reads TGTGCCAGTAGTAATATGGGAAAAAGGGAGTCGGCTTTCTTT.

The chain carries TRBV18 and TRBJ2-7; 7 nucleotides agree with TRBD1. The ends lost 2 bases at V and 7 bases at J; junction bases unmatched: 11. Germline CDR1 is KGHSH and CDR2 is LQKENI. This CDR3 spans 15 amino acids. The CDR3 nucleotides read TGTGCCAGCTCACCAGATATCAGGGGGATGAGGGAGCAGTACTTC. Its translation is CASSPDIRGMREQYF.

This clone has only a few counts. J is TRBJ2-1 and V is TRBV7-9, with 8 bases matching TRBD2. This CDR3 has 16 residues. Germline V gene sequence: CDR1 SEHNR, CDR2 FQNEAQ (reference sequence). Trimming cost V 3 bases and J 2 bases; bases outside gene matches: 6. In DNA form, the CDR3 reads TGTGCCAGCAGCTTTGGGCGGGAGGCCGCCTACAATGAGCAGTTCTTC. Protein product: CASSFGREAAYNEQFF. Combining the CDR3 with reference TRBV7-9 and TRBJ2-1 gives the whole variable domain DTGVSQNPRHKITKRGQNVTFRCDPISEHNRLYWYRQTLGQGPEFLTYFQNEAQLEKSRLLSDRFSAERPKGSFSTLEIQRTEQGDSAMYLCASSFGREAAYNEQFFGPGTRLTVL.

The chain links TRBV7-8 to TRBJ1-2, with TRBD1 identical over 8 bases. Germline CDR1 SGHVS, CDR2 FQNEAQ. CDR3 size: 15 residues. Trimming took 1 base from V and 4 from J; bases not matched to a gene: 5. CDR3 residues: CASSLVVGTGYGYTF. The CDR3 DNA follows: TGTGCCAGCAGCTTAGTGGTTGGGACAGGCTATGGCTACACCTTC.

This chain connects TRBV5-5 to TRBJ2-7; D is perhaps TRBD1 (6 bases). Trimming stripped 1 base from V and 4 bases from J, with 12 bases between. This CDR3 is 14 amino acids long. Germline CDR1 and CDR2: SGHKS and YYEKEE (reference sequence). The CDR3 spells CASSLQTGPYEQYF. The DNA for the CDR3 is TGTGCCAGCAGCTTGCAGACAGGCCCTTACGAGCAGTACTTC.

With respect to this clone: A read error may produce the germline difference seen at one junction end. The chain joins TRBV28 to TRBJ1-3; D perhaps matches TRBD1 (6 bases). This CDR3 is built from 15 residues. Looked up from germline, CDR1 is MDHEN and CDR2 is SYDVKM. The CDR3 loop reads CASSLRLGGGYTIYF. In DNA, the CDR3 is TGTGCCAGCAGTTTACGGCTAGGGGGTGGATACACCATATATTTT.

The chain is built from TRBV6-2 or TRBV6-3 and TRBJ1-5, with D possibly TRBD1 on 5 matching bases. CDR1 and CDR2 from the germline V gene are MNHEY and SVGEGT. Trimming removed 6 bases from V and 1 base from J, with 16 bases in between. The CDR3 contains 16 residues. The CDR3 is CASSLRRGLSNQPQHF. The CDR3 DNA reads as TGTGCCAGCAGCCTTCGACGGGGGTTGAGCAATCAGCCCCAGCATTTT.

The V and J genes are TRBV4-3 and TRBJ2-5; tentatively, D is TRBD2 (5 bases). The CDR3 contains 14 residues. With 0 bases removed from V and 3 bases from J, the gap between germline ends came to 8 bases. Germline V gene lookup returns CDR1 LGHNA and CDR2 YSLEER. CDR3 DNA: TGCGCCAGCAGCCAAGAAGGGCGGGAAGAGACCCAGTACTTC. Encoded protein: CASSQEGREETQYF.

The V and J genes are TRBV13 and TRBJ2-1; 9 bases are a match to TRBD2. This CDR3 has 15 residues. V lost 5 bases, J lost 7 bases, and 9 bases stayed unmatched. Germline-derived CDR1 and CDR2 are PRHDT and FYEKMQ (reference sequence). CDR3 protein: CASSPPGTSINEQFF. The CDR3 DNA reads TGTGCCAGCAGCCCCCCCGGGACTAGCATAAATGAGCAGTTCTTC. The whole variable domain, filled in from reference TRBV13 and TRBJ2-1, reads AAGVIQSPRHLIKEKRETATLKCYPIPRHDTVYWYQQGPGQDPQFLISFYEKMQSDKGSIPDRFSAQQFSDYHSELNMSSLELGDSALYFCASSPPGTSINEQFFGPGTRLTVL.

V is TRBV5-1 and J is TRBJ2-1, with 10 bases matching TRBD2. CDR1 is SGHRS, CDR2 YFSETQ, per germline. Trimming took 3 bases from V and 8 from J; bases not matched to a gene: 8. The CDR3 is 15 amino acids. The chain's CDR3 is CASSYSGRTPDEQFF. DNA of the CDR3: TGCGCCAGCAGCTATAGCGGGAGGACCCCCGATGAGCAGTTCTTC.

This clone was observed once. This chain joins TRBV28 and TRBJ2-1; 11 nucleotides align to TRBD2. CDR1 MDHEN and CDR2 SYDVKM come from the germline V gene. V lost 5 bases and J lost 10; bases outside the gene matches: 13. The CDR3 is 16 residues long. The CDR3 loop is CASSHLTSGKGQEQFF. The CDR3 DNA reads TGTGCCAGCAGTCACCTGACTAGCGGGAAGGGTCAGGAGCAGTTCTTC.